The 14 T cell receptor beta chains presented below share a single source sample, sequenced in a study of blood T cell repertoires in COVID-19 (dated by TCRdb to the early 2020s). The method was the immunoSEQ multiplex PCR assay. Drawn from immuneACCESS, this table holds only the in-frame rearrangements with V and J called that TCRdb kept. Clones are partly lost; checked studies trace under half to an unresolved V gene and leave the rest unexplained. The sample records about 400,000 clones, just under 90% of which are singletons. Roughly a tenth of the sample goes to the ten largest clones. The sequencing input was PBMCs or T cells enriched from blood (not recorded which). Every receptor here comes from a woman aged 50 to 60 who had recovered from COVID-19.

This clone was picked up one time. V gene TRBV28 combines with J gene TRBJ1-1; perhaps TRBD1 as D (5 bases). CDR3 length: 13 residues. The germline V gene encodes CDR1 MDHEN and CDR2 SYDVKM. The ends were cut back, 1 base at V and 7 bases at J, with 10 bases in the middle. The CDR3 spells CASSLLGRGEAFF. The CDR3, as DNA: TGTGCCAGCAGTTTATTGGGGCGCGGTGAAGCTTTCTTT.

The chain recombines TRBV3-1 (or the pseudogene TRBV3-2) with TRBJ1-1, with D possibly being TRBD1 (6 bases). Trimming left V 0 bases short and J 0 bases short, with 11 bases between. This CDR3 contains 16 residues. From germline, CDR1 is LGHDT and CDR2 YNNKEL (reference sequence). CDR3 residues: CASSQDPGELNTEAFF. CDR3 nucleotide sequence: TGTGCCAGCAGCCAAGACCCAGGGGAGTTGAACACTGAAGCTTTCTTT.

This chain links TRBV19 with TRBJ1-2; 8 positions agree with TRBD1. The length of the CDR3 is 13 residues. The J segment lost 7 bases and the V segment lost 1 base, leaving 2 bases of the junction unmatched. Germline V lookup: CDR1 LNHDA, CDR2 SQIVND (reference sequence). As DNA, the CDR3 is TGTGCCAGTAGTATAGGGACAGGGACTGGCTACACCTTC. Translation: CASSIGTGTGYTF.

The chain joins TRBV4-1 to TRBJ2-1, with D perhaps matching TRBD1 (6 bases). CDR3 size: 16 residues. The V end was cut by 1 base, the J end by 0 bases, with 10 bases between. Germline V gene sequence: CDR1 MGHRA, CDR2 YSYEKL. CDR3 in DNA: TGCGCCAGCAGCCAAGGACGACAGGCCTCCTACAATGAGCAGTTCTTC. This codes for CASSQGRQASYNEQFF.

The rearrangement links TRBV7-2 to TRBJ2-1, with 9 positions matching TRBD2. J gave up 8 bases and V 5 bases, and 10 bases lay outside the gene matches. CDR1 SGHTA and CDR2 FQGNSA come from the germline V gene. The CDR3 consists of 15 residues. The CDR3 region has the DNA TGTGCCAGCAGCCCCCGCGGGGGGGGCTTGGATGAGCAGTTCTTC. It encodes CASSPRGGGLDEQFF.

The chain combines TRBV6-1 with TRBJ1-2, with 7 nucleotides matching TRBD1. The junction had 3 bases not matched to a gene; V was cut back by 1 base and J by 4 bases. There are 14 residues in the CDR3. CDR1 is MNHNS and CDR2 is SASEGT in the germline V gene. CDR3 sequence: CASSEDPGGYGYTF. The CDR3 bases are TGTGCCAGCAGTGAAGATCCAGGGGGCTATGGCTACACCTTC.

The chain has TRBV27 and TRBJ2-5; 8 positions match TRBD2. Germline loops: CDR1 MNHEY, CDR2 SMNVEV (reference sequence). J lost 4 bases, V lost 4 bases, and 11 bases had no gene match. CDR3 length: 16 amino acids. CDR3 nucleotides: TGTGCCAGCAGTTCCCCCGGGGTAGCGGGGAGAGAGACCCAGTACTTC. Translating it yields CASSSPGVAGRETQYF.

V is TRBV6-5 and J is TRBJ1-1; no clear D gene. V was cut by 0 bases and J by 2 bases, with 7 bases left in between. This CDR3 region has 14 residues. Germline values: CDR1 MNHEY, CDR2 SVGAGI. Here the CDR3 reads CASSYSGINTEAFF. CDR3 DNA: TGTGCCAGCAGTTACTCGGGCATTAACACTGAAGCTTTCTTT.

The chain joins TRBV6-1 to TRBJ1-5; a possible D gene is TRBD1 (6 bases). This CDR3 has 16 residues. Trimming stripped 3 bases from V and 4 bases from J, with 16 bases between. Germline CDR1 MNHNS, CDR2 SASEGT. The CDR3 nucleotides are TGTGCCAGCAGTGACAAAAACAGGGTCGGGAATCAGCCCCAGCATTTT. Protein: CASSDKNRVGNQPQHF.

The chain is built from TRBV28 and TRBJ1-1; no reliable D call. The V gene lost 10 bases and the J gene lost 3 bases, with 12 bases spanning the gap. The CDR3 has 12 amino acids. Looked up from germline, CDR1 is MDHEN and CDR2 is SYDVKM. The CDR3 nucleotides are TGTGCCACCTCAGTTGGTTACACTGAAGCTTTCTTT. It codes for CATSVGYTEAFF.

CDR3 sequence (DNA): TGTGCCAGCAGGACAGGGGGCGGCAATCAGCCCCAGCATTTT. It is translated as CASRTGGGNQPQHF. V and J are TRBV2 and TRBJ1-5; 10 bases match TRBD1. CDR1 SNHLY and CDR2 FYNNEI come from the germline V gene. V shed 6 bases and J 2 bases; nucleotides not matched to a gene: 1. The CDR3 contains 14 residues. The whole variable domain, filled in from reference TRBV2 and TRBJ1-5, reads EPEVTQTPSHQVTQMGQEVILRCVPISNHLYFYWYRQILGQKVEFLVSFYNNEISEKSEIFDDQFSVERPDGSNFTLKIRSTKLEDSAMYFCASRTGGGNQPQHFGDGTRLSIL.

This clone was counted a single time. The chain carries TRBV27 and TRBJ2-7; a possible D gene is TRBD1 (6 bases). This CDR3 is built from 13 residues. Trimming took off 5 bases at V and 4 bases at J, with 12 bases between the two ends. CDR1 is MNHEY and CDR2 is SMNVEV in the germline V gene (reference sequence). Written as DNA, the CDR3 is TGTGCCAGCAGTGATCGGACAGTTTACGAGCAGTACTTC. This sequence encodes CASSDRTVYEQYF.

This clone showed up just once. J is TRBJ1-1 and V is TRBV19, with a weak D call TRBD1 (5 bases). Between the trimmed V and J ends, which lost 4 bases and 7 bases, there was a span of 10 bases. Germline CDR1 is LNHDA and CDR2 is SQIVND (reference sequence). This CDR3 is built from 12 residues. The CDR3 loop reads CASSTGGGEAFF. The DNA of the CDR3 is TGTGCCAGTAGTACCGGGGGGGGTGAAGCTTTCTTT.

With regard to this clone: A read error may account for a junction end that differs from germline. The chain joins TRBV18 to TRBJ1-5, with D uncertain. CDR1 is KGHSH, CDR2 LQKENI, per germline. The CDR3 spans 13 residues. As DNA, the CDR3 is TGTGCCAGCACACCCAGCGAGCATCAGCCCCAGCATTTT. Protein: CASTPSEHQPQHF.